This record concerns one TCR beta chain sequence. The antigen it binds to is not known. There are no base qualities to consult, and no much larger clone falls within one base. The cohort consisted of 666 healthy bone marrow donors. At the time of sampling, every cohort member was nominally healthy, though immune exposures that went unrecorded were likely present. The donor tested CMV seronegative, placing the donor among the roughly 340 seronegative members of the cohort. Each donor provided a peripheral blood sample, and peripheral blood mononuclear cells were used for TCR beta sequencing. The Qiagen DNeasy Blood Extraction Kit was used to extract genomic DNA from the blood cell samples. The sample comes from a study of cytomegalovirus exposure and HLA in healthy donors (dated by TCRdb to about 2017). Regarding the research as a whole: In an earlier analysis of 587 of the donors, 250 to 350 Gb of sequence data and roughly 100 million unique TCR beta sequences from about 190 million T cells were reported. Among some 410 genotyped donors of the cohort, an average of about 220,000 unique TCR beta nucleotide sequences was sequenced per donor, of which roughly 17% were non-productive. The study aimed to test whether cataloging public T cell receptors could reveal signatures of past pathogen exposure. Approximately 310 gigabases of sequencing data and roughly 90 million unique TCR sequences were included in an early release covering around 600 HLA-typed donors. Rather than using new phenotypic data, the later analysis identified candidate immune exposures from TCR beta sequences and from how often those sequences occurred across donors. Every discovery cohort repertoire had been produced on one sequencing platform. To study patterns of TCR occurrence, a later analysis re-analyzed previously published TCR beta repertoires from more than 550 donors and added high-resolution HLA genotyping. The study profiled the T cell repertoires of under 850 subjects by immunosequencing and related them to cytomegalovirus serostatus. Besides the first cohort of approximately 670 subjects, a separate validation cohort made up of 120 or so different subjects was used. Typing coverage differed by locus: A, B, C, DRB1 and DQB1 were typed in about 620-630 donors, DQA1 in approximately 520, DPA1 in roughly 590, and DPB1 in around 440. To decide whether each TCR beta V gene segment behaved as functional or pseudogenic, an earlier analysis of over 500 of the donors relied on high-throughput TCR beta sequencing. Class I and class II HLA loci were covered by the typing at four-digit resolution. The genetic ancestry cluster associated with self-reported Caucasian donors included roughly 84% of the 300 to 450 genotyped donors. A later genetic analysis took genome-wide SNP genotypes for about 55% of the 666 donors and used that subset as a discovery cohort. The study combined high-throughput TCR immunosequencing, statistical association of individual TCRs with disease status, and machine learning to predict cytomegalovirus infection status. Because of strong linkage in the cohort, roughly 5 DR-DQ haplotypes were treated as single units for association and clustering. Donor age, sex, ethnicity and CMV serostatus were compiled alongside the repertoire data.

The method was the immunoSEQ multiplex PCR assay. For the multiplex PCR, a mixture combining 60 forward primers for TCR Vbeta segments and 13 reverse primers for TCR Jbeta segments was used. The CDR3 region of rearranged TCR beta genes was amplified from genomic DNA by a multiplex PCR assay. The amplified TCR beta libraries were sequenced on the Illumina HiSeq System as 87-base-pair reads. The paper's data handling went like this. Across the 600 to 700 repertoires, a later analysis counted some 80 million unique TCR beta chains, roughly 11 million of which were shared by at least two donors. Raw reads were error-corrected and collapsed into unique sequences with a nearest-neighbor algorithm that merged closely related sequences to remove PCR and sequencing errors. Alignment of CDR3 sequences to IMGT reference sequences was used to assign V, D and J gene segments. Each retained sequence needed at least a six-nucleotide match to both a V gene segment and a J gene segment. Rearrangements were called productive when the CDR3 lacked stop codons and stayed in frame with V and J; all others were non-productive. Following IMGT convention, CDR3 was defined as the stretch from the second conserved V-encoded cysteine to the conserved J-encoded phenylalanine. The earlier analysis of fewer than 750 of the donors excluded sequences that lacked an unambiguous match to a single V gene segment. An earlier analysis of some 500 of the donors classified V segments as functional when productive rearrangements were above 56.7% and as segregating when the standard deviation between donors was above 5%. To diagnose cytomegalovirus status from the catalog of TCR beta chain sequences, a statistical classification framework was built. V and J gene assignment, in a later analysis, came from comparing TCR nucleotide sequences with IMGT/GENE-DB human TR gene sequences. Using the TCRdist pipeline, a later analysis assigned CDR3 sequences along with most-parsimonious VDJ recombination scenarios. In a later analysis, every TCR beta chain was defined by the combination of its CDR3 amino acid sequence and its V-gene family, and reads without a unique V-gene family were dropped. To address suspected cross-contamination and a sequencing artifact, a later analysis removed 450 to 700 highly shared, low-generation-probability nucleotide sequences. In a later analysis, a clonal expansion index for each public chain was calculated from normalized within-repertoire ranks of inferred template counts. In a later analysis, generation probabilities were computed with a VDJ recombination model fitted to out-of-frame rearrangements, and the resulting probabilities were checked against IGoR. A later analysis scored TCR-TCR, TCR-HLA and TCR-CMV co-occurrence with hypergeometric tests, applying a repertoire-size bias correction to TCR pairs. False discovery rates were estimated in a later analysis by permuting HLA or CMV assignments 20 times. In a later analysis, co-occurring TCRs were grouped using DBSCAN, and TCRdist sequence similarity was added for clustering within HLA-allele-positive subsets. Repertoires with fewer than 30,000 or more than 120,000 public chains, plus five repertoires with anomalous nucleotide sharing, were excluded from co-occurrence clustering. In its TCRdb copy, this immuneACCESS table keeps in-frame sequences only and misses some clones. Where compared with another copy, unresolved V genes explain less than half of these, and the others have no known cause. That table supplies the V and J calls and clone size; D and trimming were determined from the DNA. This sample has about 89,000 clones in its table, and under 85% of those were observed once. The top ten clones comprise around 2.5% of the sample.

Paper-wide results and their limitations: A later genetic analysis associated a missense DCLRE1C variant with V-gene and J-gene trimming of TCR beta chains, and an independent cohort replicated the association. The only immune exposure information available for the cohort was CMV serostatus. The earlier analysis of 450 to 700 of the donors excluded over 15 rarely observed V segments, including chromosome 9 orphons, because counts were too low. In a later analysis, most CMV-associated TCR beta chains were found to appear HLA-restricted, with HLA associations seemingly driven largely by CMV exposure. A further reported finding was that TCR beta sequences accurately predicted the HLA-A and HLA-B alleles for most subjects in the first cohort. Across donors, most TCR sequences were observed very rarely, whereas some public TCRs were present in many individuals. A few of the identified cytomegalovirus-associated TCR beta chains were confirmed in vitro to be specific for cytomegalovirus antigens. In the study, about 150 TCR beta chains were listed as associated with cytomegalovirus. It was suggested by the authors that the approach could potentially be generalized to other disease states and immunological phenotypes. A later analysis reported that several top co-occurrence clusters appeared linked to parvovirus B19, influenza, CMV and Epstein-Barr virus. According to a later genetic analysis, donors in an Asian-associated ancestry cluster had fewer N-insertions in productive TCRs than the approximately 670-donor mean. Because the 87-base-pair reads could not distinguish some IMGT-functional V segments, including TRBV6-2 and TRBV6-3, those segments were excluded. Compared with equally common non-associated chains, HLA-associated TCR beta chains in a later analysis were more clonally expanded and had lower generation probabilities. A cluster of highly shared sequence variants was judged likely to represent a technical artifact of the sequencing pipeline. In an earlier analysis of 587 of the donors, most TCR beta V segments appeared in productive rearrangements about 87% or about 30% of the time, broadly matching IMGT annotations. Because some donors lacked HLA typing at each locus, the association tests relied only on the typed subset. Linkage disequilibrium might explain the correlated functional status among segregating V segments, but an unknown experimental factor could not be excluded. When HLA alleles, especially DR and DQ, strongly co-occurred, TCR associations were difficult to assign to individual alleles. The presence/absence analyses assumed that sequencing depth was roughly uniform across donors, and that assumption may not be true. According to a later analysis, TCR association rates differed among HLA loci, with DRB1 alleles showing the most associated TCRs and HLA-C alleles showing the fewest. This cohort had only TCR beta chains sequenced, and the lack of alpha or paired-chain data limited which features could be detected. In both the original and validation cohorts, the classifier was reported to diagnose cytomegalovirus status with high specificity and sensitivity. Specific HLA alleles were associated with roughly 17,000 TCR beta sequences at a false discovery rate of 0.05 in a later analysis.

The CDR3, cysteine through phenylalanine, is 14 amino acids long. The entry retains the CDR3 DNA only, 42 bases that are in frame from base 1. CDR1 and CDR2 are read off the germline V gene (reference sequence) as GTSNPN and SVGIG. V was cut back by 0 bases and J by 7 bases, leaving a gap of 13 bases between them. Sequenced sample: PBMCs. This receptor was obtained from a young man in good health and CMV-seronegative. The rearranged segments are TRBV30 and TRBJ1-3, and possibly TRBD1, on 5 matching bases. Here is the DNA: TGTGCCTGGAGTGTTTTCTCTGGGGCGAACACCATATATTTT. It translates as CAWSVFSGANTIYF.